This T cell receptor (beta chain) was obtained from a study of shared clonotypes between healthy human individuals. In the study overall: Those who served as donors were a couple of women and three men between the ages of 18 and 49. Overall study findings and caveats: Generation probability values for non-shared clonotypes were lower than those for clonotypes shared by all four donors. The study generally estimated greater richness for naive than memory subsets.

Sequencing was performed with immunoSEQ multiplex PCR; in TCRdb, only in-frame clones are kept and a portion is missing. This sample has about 320,000 clones; roughly 84% occur once, and the top ten carry about 16%. V shed 7 bases and J 3 bases; nucleotides not matched to a gene: 12. This CDR3 comprises 15 residues. Germline CDR1 reads MNHNS; CDR2 reads SASEGT. Comments on this clone: Its antigen is currently unknown.

Adult donors, all healthy and HIV-negative, had no recent acute infections or vaccinations. This chain connects TRBV6-1 to TRBJ2-7, with 7 bases fitting TRBD1. Specimen: memory CD8+ T cells sorted from blood. The subset was: CD45RO+ cells pooled with CCR7-negative TemRA cells. This TCR was recovered from a man younger than 35 in good health. DNA for the CDR3: TGTGCCAGCACCCGGGACAGTGGAAGCCGCTACGAGCAGTACTTC. Translated: CASTRDSGSRYEQYF.